This entry lists 22 T cell receptor beta chains sequenced from one sample in a study of blood T cell repertoires in COVID-19. TCRdb keeps only in-frame clones here, not all; method: immunoSEQ multiplex PCR. This table has 250,000 or so clones, around 85% appearing once. The specimen was peripheral blood. All receptors derive from a man in his sixties with acute or convalescent COVID-19.

DNA of the CDR3: TGTGCCAGCAGCGAAGCGGGCCTTAGCAATCAGCCCCAGCATTTT. It yields the protein CASSEAGLSNQPQHF. The genes are TRBV7-3 and TRBJ1-5, with D unclear. The ends were cut back, 5 bases at V and 0 bases at J, with 11 bases in the middle. The germline CDR1 and CDR2 sequences are SGHTA and FQGTGA. The CDR3 loop spans 15 amino acids.

For this clone: This sample also contains other DNA sequences that code for the same CDR3. V usage is TRBV28 and J usage is TRBJ1-2; no firm D call. With 9 bases removed from V and 0 bases from J, the gap between germline ends came to 14 bases. CDR1 and CDR2 (germline): MDHEN, SYDVKM. The CDR3 is made up of 14 amino acids. The DNA of the CDR3 is TGTGCCAGTTCTACTGGCGGGTCTAACTATGGCTACACCTTC. Translation gives CASSTGGSNYGYTF.

V gene TRBV11-3 combines with J gene TRBJ2-3, with D uncertain. The CDR3 contains 14 residues. V dropped 4 bases and J dropped 7 bases, with 15 bases sitting between them. CDR1 and CDR2 (germline): SGHNT, YENEEA. The CDR3 here is CASSSRGPPNTQYF. The CDR3 nucleotides read TGTGCCAGCAGCTCCCGAGGCCCTCCCAATACGCAGTATTTT.

The chain recombines TRBV9 with TRBJ2-1; TRBD2 matches 9 bases. CDR1 and CDR2 from the germline V gene are SGDLS and YYNGEE. The CDR3 length is 14 residues. The junction had 6 bases not matched to a gene; V was cut back by 3 bases and J by 8 bases. In nucleotides, the CDR3 is TGTGCCAGCAGCGCCCTAGCGGGAAGAGATGAGCAGTTCTTC. Translating gives CASSALAGRDEQFF. Combining the CDR3 with reference TRBV9 and TRBJ2-1 gives the whole variable domain DSGVTQTPKHLITATGQRVTLRCSPRSGDLSVYWYQQSLDQGLQFLIQYYNGEERAKGNILERFSAQQFPDLHSELNLSSLELGDSALYFCASSALAGRDEQFFGPGTRLTVL.

This chain joins TRBV27 and TRBJ1-1, with TRBD1 matching over 7 bases. CDR3 length equals 13 residues. Germline CDR1 reads MNHEY; CDR2 reads SMNVEV (reference sequence). Trimming at V came to 6 bases and at J to 5 bases, leaving 6 bases not matched to a gene. Here the CDR3 reads CASRPTGRTEAFF. The CDR3 DNA reads as TGTGCCAGCAGGCCGACAGGGAGAACTGAAGCTTTCTTT.

The chain combines TRBV19 with TRBJ1-4; unclear D gene. Trimming removed 5 bases from V and 8 bases from J, with 9 bases in between. The CDR3 runs 12 residues. The germline V gene has CDR1 LNHDA and CDR2 SQIVND (reference sequence). The CDR3 reads CASSFQSEKLFF. In nucleotides, the CDR3 is TGTGCCAGTAGTTTCCAGTCCGAAAAACTGTTTTTT.

This clone appeared once. The chain combines TRBV7-9 with TRBJ2-1, with 8 nucleotides matching TRBD2. CDR3 length: 12 residues. Germline V lookup: CDR1 SEHNR, CDR2 FQNEAQ (reference sequence). V shed 1 base and J 15 bases; nucleotides not matched to a gene: 5. DNA of the CDR3: TGTGCCAGCAGCTTAGAGCGGGAGATGGGGTTCTTC. Protein sequence: CASSLEREMGFF.

This clone was detected only once. The chain combines TRBV18 with TRBJ2-7; tentative D call: TRBD2 (7 bases). The CDR3 has 17 residues. The V end lost 0 bases, the J end lost 1 base, and 16 bases lay between the germline ends. Germline CDR1 reads KGHSH; CDR2 reads LQKENI. The CDR3 loop reads CASSPPLGGPISYEQYF. In nucleotides, the CDR3 is TGTGCCAGCTCACCACCCCTGGGGGGGCCTATTTCCTACGAGCAGTACTTC.

The count of this clone is one. The chain uses TRBV5-1 and TRBJ1-3; perhaps TRBD1 as D (5 bases). Trimming pared 2 bases from V and 6 bases from J, leaving 9 bases between. The CDR3 is made up of 13 amino acids. Germline values: CDR1 SGHRS, CDR2 YFSETQ. DNA of the CDR3: TGCGCCAGCAGCTTCCAGGGTGAAAACACCATATATTTT. Amino acids: CASSFQGENTIYF.

This chain links TRBV5-1 with TRBJ2-5; TRBD2 matches 8 bases. This CDR3 contains 14 residues. Germline V gene lookup returns CDR1 SGHRS and CDR2 YFSETQ. Trimming took 4 bases from V and 5 from J; bases not matched to a gene: 7. CDR3 protein: CASSRGLGAETQYF. DNA of the CDR3: TGCGCCAGCAGCCGGGGACTAGGGGCGGAGACCCAGTACTTC.

CDR3 region: CASSLATTSGDYEQYF. CDR3 coding DNA: TGTGCCAGCAGCTTGGCTACGACTAGCGGCGATTACGAGCAGTACTTC. The chain employs TRBV5-4 and TRBJ2-7; 9 bases line up with TRBD2. CDR3 length equals 16 residues. V shed 0 bases, J shed 4 bases, and the junction held 8 bases outside the gene matches. Germline V gives CDR1 SGHNT, CDR2 YYREEE (reference sequence).

This chain connects TRBV7-3 to TRBJ2-1; the match to TRBD2 covers 8 bases. Trimming removed 5 bases from V and 0 bases from J; junction bases left unmatched: 9. This CDR3 region has 17 residues. The V gene's germline CDR1 is SGHTA and CDR2 FQGTGA. In nucleotides, the CDR3 is TGTGCCAGCAGCCCTTCGAGCGGGAGCAGCTCCTACAATGAGCAGTTCTTC. This codes for CASSPSSGSSSYNEQFF.

The chain links TRBV27 to TRBJ2-3; D might be TRBD2 (6 bases). The CDR3 runs 19 residues. Trimming left V 1 base short and J 5 bases short, with 25 bases between. Germline V gives CDR1 MNHEY, CDR2 SMNVEV (reference sequence). The CDR3 DNA reads TGTGCCAGCAGTTTATTAGGAGGGGACCGTTTTACCACTGGAGATACGCAGTATTTT. Protein: CASSLLGGDRFTTGDTQYF.

The chain recombines TRBV6-6 with TRBJ2-7; 11 bases match TRBD1. CDR3 length equals 15 residues. The ends lost 5 bases at V and 4 bases at J; junction bases unmatched: 7. Germline CDR1 and CDR2: MNHNY and SVGAGI (reference sequence). The CDR3 nucleotides read TGTGCCAGCAGTCCAGGACAGGGGGCGGTGTACGAGCAGTACTTC. As protein: CASSPGQGAVYEQYF.

CDR3 residues: CASSSSRAGGSGANVLTF. In DNA form, the CDR3 reads TGTGCCAGTAGTAGTAGCAGGGCCGGGGGCTCTGGGGCCAACGTCCTGACTTTC. The chain uses TRBV19 and TRBJ2-6; possible D gene TRBD2, 6 bases. V was shortened by 4 bases and J by 0 bases, with 16 bases between the two germline ends. Per the germline V gene, CDR1 is LNHDA and CDR2 is SQIVND (reference sequence). The CDR3 length is 18 residues.

This clone has more than one count but fewer than ten. The chain couples TRBV5-1 to TRBJ2-1, with D possibly being TRBD1 (6 bases). V was clipped by 0 bases and J by 0 bases, with 10 bases between them. The germline V gene encodes CDR1 SGHRS and CDR2 YFSETQ. This CDR3 has 16 residues. CDR3 sequence: CASSLGGQRSYNEQFF. The CDR3 DNA follows: TGCGCCAGCAGCTTGGGCGGACAGCGCTCCTACAATGAGCAGTTCTTC.

This chain joins TRBV19 and TRBJ1-5, with a weak D call TRBD1 (5 bases). The length of the CDR3 is 15 residues. Trimming stripped 4 bases from V and 2 bases from J, with 12 bases between. Looked up from germline, CDR1 is LNHDA and CDR2 is SQIVND (reference sequence). For the CDR3, the DNA is TGTGCCAGTAGTAAAGGGGCCAGAGGCAATCAGCCCCAGCATTTT. Amino acids: CASSKGARGNQPQHF.

The CDR3 region has the DNA TGTGCCAGCAGCCTTATGCCCCTAGCGGGAGGGCGCGAGCAGTACTTC. Its translation is CASSLMPLAGGREQYF. This rearrangement joins TRBV27 to TRBJ2-7; 12 positions agree with TRBD2. There are 16 residues in the CDR3. V was pared by 6 bases and J by 6 bases, with 12 bases of the junction left unmatched. CDR1 and CDR2 (germline): MNHEY, SMNVEV (reference sequence).

The chain employs TRBV4-1 and TRBJ2-3; 11 nucleotides agree with TRBD2. CDR1 is MGHRA, CDR2 YSYEKL, per germline. J lost 1 base, V lost 0 bases, and 18 bases had no gene match. The CDR3 consists of 22 residues. CDR3: CASSQDARTSGPFQRGTDTQYF. Here the CDR3 DNA reads TGCGCCAGCAGCCAAGATGCCCGGACTAGCGGGCCTTTCCAACGAGGCACAGATACGCAGTATTTT.

This chain links TRBV5-1 with TRBJ2-7; no clear D. The CDR3 covers 14 residues. The V end was cut by 2 bases, the J end by 2 bases, with 11 bases between. Per germline, CDR1 SGHRS and CDR2 YFSETQ. This chain's CDR3 is CASSFQPGTYEQYF. In DNA form, the CDR3 reads TGCGCCAGCAGCTTTCAACCAGGAACCTACGAGCAGTACTTC.

The chain uses TRBV7-2 and TRBJ2-5, with TRBD1 as a possible D gene (6 bases). Germline CDR1 is SGHTA and CDR2 is FQGNSA. The V gene lost 1 base and the J gene lost 4 bases, with 16 bases spanning the gap. The CDR3 has 16 residues. The CDR3 coding sequence is TGTGCCAGCAGCTTAGTAAGTTCCACCAGGGGAGAGACCCAGTACTTC. This translates into CASSLVSSTRGETQYF. Filled out from reference TRBV7-2 and TRBJ2-5, the complete variable domain reads GAGVSQSPSNKVTEKGKDVELRCDPISGHTALYWYRQSLGQGLEFLIYFQGNSAPDKSGLPSDRFSAERTGGSVSTLTIQRTQQEDSAVYLCASSLVSSTRGETQYFGPGTRLLVL.

The chain recombines TRBV10-3 with TRBJ1-4; TRBD1 is a possible D gene (6 bases). Trimming shortened V by 5 bases and J by 8 bases, and 15 bases separated the two germline ends. Per the germline V gene, CDR1 is ENHRY and CDR2 is SYGVKD. This CDR3 has 14 amino acids. The chain's CDR3 is CAISRGTPGEKLFF. DNA for the CDR3: TGTGCCATCAGTAGGGGGACACCGGGGGAAAAACTGTTTTTT.